This passage covers 25 T cell receptor beta chains from one sample sequenced in a study of spatial heterogeneity in lung cancer. The time point denotes: sample taken at primary tumor resection. Their recognized antigens are unknown. MiXCR, run by TCRdb on the 5' RACE reads, gives a single entry per CDR3 protein. Among 6,000 or so distinct CDR3 sequences listed, almost 8% were seen once. Points from the study as a whole: Expanded alpha and beta TCR counts within tumors tracked tumor mutation counts.

Material: lung tumor tissue, obtained at surgery. These receptors came from a female donor with early-stage non-small cell lung cancer.

This clonotype showed up many times. This chain links TRBV2 with TRBJ2-1; TRBD2 aligns across 10 bases. Germline V gene sequence: CDR1 SNHLY, CDR2 FYNNEI. The CDR3 has 14 residues. The J segment lost 9 bases and the V segment lost 6 bases, leaving 8 bases of the junction unmatched. In DNA form, the CDR3 reads TGTGCCAGCAGAGGACTAGCGGACGTGACTGAGCAGTTCTTC. Its protein product is CASRGLADVTEQFF.

A word on this clonotype: It may be a read error: a sequence one base away is much more abundant. The chain couples TRBV7-9 to TRBJ2-1; 13 positions agree with TRBD2. Germline CDR1 reads SEHNR; CDR2 reads FQNEAQ (reference sequence). The CDR3 length is 15 residues. This CDR3 reads CASSLWTSGGNGQFF. CDR3 in DNA: TGTGCCAGCAGCTTATGGACTAGCGGGGGAAATGGGCAGTTCTTC.

There are many counts of this clonotype. The chain recombines TRBV7-2 with TRBJ1-5; TRBD1 is a possible D gene (5 bases). Germline-derived CDR1 and CDR2 are SGHTA and FQGNSA. The CDR3 sequence is 15 residues long. V was trimmed by 5 bases and J by 0 bases, leaving 11 bases between them. The CDR3 region has the DNA TGTGCCAGCAGCCCATCGGGGGATAGCAATCAGCCCCAGCATTTT. It yields the protein CASSPSGDSNQPQHF.

The CDR3 loop is CASSLLPGLNTDTQYF. The CDR3 nucleotides read TGTGCCAGCAGCTTACTCCCGGGACTCAATACAGATACGCAGTATTTT. The J gene is TRBJ2-3, the V gene TRBV7-2; D may be TRBD2 (6 bases). CDR1 and CDR2 (germline): SGHTA, FQGNSA. The CDR3 covers 16 residues. Trimming removed 2 bases from V and 3 bases from J, with 15 bases in between.

Comments on this clonotype: Possible read error: a much larger clone is one base away. The J gene is TRBJ1-2, the V gene TRBV30, with 9 bases fitting TRBD1. This CDR3 has 14 residues. J gave up 14 bases and V 2 bases, and 15 bases lay outside the gene matches. Germline lookup yields CDR1 GTSNPN and CDR2 SVGIG (reference sequence). This CDR3 reads CAWSNLPGQGGVTF. As DNA, the CDR3 is TGTGCCTGGAGTAACCTACCGGGACAGGGAGGAGTAACCTTC.

This clonotype was seen many times. The V gene is TRBV4-1, the J gene TRBJ2-3, with D hard to call. The CDR3 has 12 residues. V was shortened by 4 bases and J by 6 bases, with 8 bases between the two germline ends. Germline CDR1 and CDR2: MGHRA and YSYEKL. The CDR3 DNA reads TGCGCCAGCAGCCTTGGGCAGGATACGCAGTATTTT. Protein product: CASSLGQDTQYF.

This clonotype rates as medium-sized (0.01 to 0.1%). Here the CDR3 DNA reads TGTGCCAGCAGTTACCTACAGGGTGCCTCTGAAGCTTTCTTT. Its translation is CASSYLQGASEAFF. The gene calls are TRBV6-5 and TRBJ1-1; possibly TRBD1 for D (6 bases). CDR1 MNHEY and CDR2 SVGAGI come from the germline V gene. V dropped 2 bases and J dropped 6 bases, with 13 bases sitting between them. The CDR3 contains 14 residues.

This clonotype was observed many times. The rearrangement joins TRBV20-1 to TRBJ2-3; D gene unclear. Trimming pared 3 bases from V and 2 bases from J, leaving 9 bases between. The CDR3 totals 13 residues. CDR1 is DFQATT, CDR2 SNEGSKA, per germline (reference sequence). CDR3 coding DNA: TGCAGTGCTAGTGTGGCGTTCACAGATACGCAGTATTTT. Its protein product is CSASVAFTDTQYF.

This clonotype was picked up many times. V usage is TRBV30 and J usage is TRBJ1-4; TRBD1 aligns across 9 bases. Looked up from germline, CDR1 is GTSNPN and CDR2 is SVGIG (reference sequence). This CDR3 region has 14 residues. The ends lost 6 bases at V and 4 bases at J; junction bases unmatched: 6. The CDR3 DNA reads as TGTGCCTGTGCAAAGGGACAGGGTAATGAAAAACTGTTTTTT. Its protein is CACAKGQGNEKLFF.

This clonotype has at least ten counts. The chain carries TRBV20-1 and TRBJ1-1; a weak D match, TRBD1 (5 bases). The CDR3 loop spans 12 amino acids. Trimming cost V 6 bases and J 2 bases, with 10 bases left between them. From germline, CDR1 is DFQATT and CDR2 SNEGSKA (reference sequence). The CDR3 loop reads CSARTSNTEAFF. CDR3 sequence (DNA): TGCAGTGCCAGGACAAGCAACACTGAAGCTTTCTTT.

This clonotype was counted a few times. The chain is built from TRBV28 and TRBJ2-4, with 7 bases lining up with TRBD1. The CDR3 length is 14 residues. The germline V gene encodes CDR1 MDHEN and CDR2 SYDVKM. Unmatched junction bases numbered 6, after V lost 4 bases and J lost 6 bases. The CDR3: CASSSDRVRNIQYF. The CDR3 DNA reads as TGTGCCAGCAGTTCTGACAGGGTGCGAAACATTCAGTACTTC.

This clonotype is medium-sized by share. This chain joins TRBV12-3 or TRBV12-4 and TRBJ1-2; the D is unclear. Trimming took 3 bases from V and 4 from J, leaving 6 bases between them. The CDR3 runs to 12 residues. The CDR3 sequence: CASSLTTYGYTF. In DNA form, the CDR3 reads TGTGCCAGCAGTTTGACGACCTATGGCTACACCTTC.

By share of the sample, this clonotype is medium-sized. The J gene is TRBJ1-2, the V gene TRBV7-2; TRBD1 is a possible D gene (6 bases). The CDR3 is 14 residues long. Germline V CDR1 and CDR2: SGHTA, FQGNSA. V lost 1 base and J 5 bases, leaving 11 bases between the germline ends. CDR3 DNA: TGTGCCAGCAGCTTAGACAGGGTTCAATATGGCTACACCTTC. Translated, it gives CASSLDRVQYGYTF.

This clonotype qualifies as medium-sized (0.01 to 0.1%). The rearrangement joins TRBV5-6 to TRBJ2-5, with 7 bases lining up with TRBD1. This CDR3 is built from 13 residues. CDR1 and CDR2 from the germline V gene are SGHDT and YYEEEE. The V segment lost 4 bases and the J segment 4 bases; nucleotides outside the gene matches: 4. Here the CDR3 reads CASSAGTAETQYF. The CDR3 nucleotides read TGTGCCAGCAGCGCTGGGACAGCAGAGACCCAGTACTTC. Using reference TRBV5-6 and TRBJ2-5 for the parts outside the CDR3, the full variable domain is DAGVTQSPTHLIKTRGQQVTLRCSPKSGHDTVSWYQQALGQGPQFIFQYYEEEERQRGNFPDRFSGHQFPNYSSELNVNALLLGDSALYLCASSAGTAETQYFGPGTRLLVL.

This clonotype is medium-sized (0.01 to 0.1%) within its sample. The V and J genes are TRBV11-1 and TRBJ2-5, with D possibly matching TRBD2 (5 bases). Trimming removed 5 bases from V and 4 bases from J, with 11 bases in between. Germline CDR1 is SGHAT and CDR2 is FQDESV (reference sequence). The CDR3 sequence is 13 residues long. CDR3 coding DNA: TGTGCCAGCAGCCCCCCCGGACTAGAGACCCAGTACTTC. Translated, it gives CASSPPGLETQYF.

This clonotype was observed many times. CDR3 DNA sequence: TGCAGTGGCCTCTTCCTACAGGGGGGAGGCGAGCAGTACTTC. It is translated as CSGLFLQGGGEQYF. The gene calls are TRBV20-1 and TRBJ2-7, with 8 bases that match TRBD1. The length of the CDR3 is 14 residues. Germline-derived CDR1 and CDR2 are DFQATT and SNEGSKA (reference sequence). The trim removed 7 bases at V and 6 bases at J, leaving 14 bases unmatched.

This clonotype is deemed medium-sized (0.01 to 0.1%). This chain connects TRBV29-1 to TRBJ2-7; 9 positions agree with TRBD1. The germline V gene encodes CDR1 SQVTM and CDR2 ANQGSEA. This CDR3 contains 14 residues. V lost 5 bases and J lost 1; bases outside the gene matches: 6. CDR3 bases: TGCAGCGTTTCGGGACAGGGCAGTTCCTACGAGCAGTACTTC. This codes for CSVSGQGSSYEQYF.

This clonotype is classed as medium-sized. The genes are TRBV4-3 and TRBJ1-5; 11 positions agree with TRBD1. The CDR3 has 18 residues. With 1 base clipped from V and 7 bases from J, the junction kept 12 bases outside the gene matches. Germline CDR1 is LGHNA and CDR2 is YSLEER. The chain's CDR3 is CASSQGGLDRGPGQPQHF. In DNA, the CDR3 is TGCGCCAGCAGCCAAGGGGGTCTGGACAGGGGGCCAGGGCAGCCCCAGCATTTT.

This clonotype was counted at least ten times. V gene TRBV20-1 combines with J gene TRBJ2-3; D possibly corresponds to TRBD2 (6 bases). This CDR3 has 15 residues. V shed 0 bases and J shed 6 bases, with 16 bases lying between them. Germline loops: CDR1 DFQATT, CDR2 SNEGSKA (reference sequence). The chain's CDR3 is CSARESRRARDTQYF. The CDR3 DNA reads as TGCAGTGCTAGAGAGAGTAGGAGGGCCAGGGATACGCAGTATTTT.

This clonotype was observed at least ten times. The J gene is TRBJ2-2, the V gene TRBV6-2 or TRBV6-3; D not certain. V lost 4 bases and J 2 bases, leaving 11 bases between the germline ends. The CDR3 length is 15 residues. CDR1 MNHEY and CDR2 SVGEGT come from the germline V gene. The CDR3 DNA reads as TGTGCCAGCAGTTTGCCATTGACAAACACCGGGGAGCTGTTTTTT. Amino acid sequence: CASSLPLTNTGELFF.

This clonotype is judged large. J is TRBJ2-5 and V is TRBV10-2, with D possibly TRBD2 on 5 matching bases. CDR3 length equals 12 residues. Germline V gene lookup returns CDR1 WSHSY and CDR2 SAAADI. Trimming took 2 bases from V and 6 from J, leaving 7 bases between them. The CDR3: CASSEEGKTQYF. In DNA form, the CDR3 reads TGCGCCAGCAGTGAGGAGGGAAAGACCCAGTACTTC.

This clonotype was recorded at least ten times. This rearrangement joins TRBV3-1 to TRBJ2-7; TRBD1 agrees at 11 bases. The CDR3 extends over 16 amino acids. Germline CDR1 is LGHDT and CDR2 is YNNKEL (reference sequence). V gave up 4 bases and J gave up 6 bases; unmatched junction bases: 11. CDR3 region: CASSRSPGTGGGEQYF. The CDR3 DNA follows: TGTGCCAGCAGCCGATCCCCCGGGACAGGGGGAGGCGAGCAGTACTTC.

This clonotype is termed medium-sized. The V gene is TRBV9, the J gene TRBJ2-3, with TRBD2 identical over 7 bases. The germline V gene encodes CDR1 SGDLS and CDR2 YYNGEE. CDR3 length: 16 amino acids. The J segment lost 1 base and the V segment lost 3 bases, leaving 8 bases of the junction unmatched. The CDR3 region is CASSAYGAGGTDTQYF. The CDR3 DNA sequence: TGTGCCAGCAGCGCGTACGGCGCGGGGGGCACAGATACGCAGTATTTT.

This clonotype occurred many times. This chain connects TRBV27 to TRBJ2-5, with 7 bases aligning to TRBD1. V shed 5 bases and J 9 bases; nucleotides not matched to a gene: 9. CDR1 is MNHEY, CDR2 SMNVEV, per germline (reference sequence). The CDR3 covers 13 residues. The DNA for the CDR3 is TGTGCCAGCAGTACCGGACAGGCGTCGGCCCAGTACTTC. Its protein is CASSTGQASAQYF.

In this sample, this clonotype is medium-sized. V is TRBV5-1 and J is TRBJ1-1; D perhaps matches TRBD1 (5 bases). Germline CDR1 and CDR2: SGHRS and YFSETQ. V was shortened by 1 base and J by 4 bases, with 11 bases between the two germline ends. The CDR3 length is 14 residues. CDR3 amino acids: CASSLFGGSTEAFF. CDR3 nucleotides: TGCGCCAGCAGCTTGTTCGGGGGAAGCACTGAAGCTTTCTTT.